The 12 T cell receptor beta chains presented below share a single source sample, sequenced in a study of breast tumors, draining lymph nodes, adjacent tissues. TCRdb independently ran MiXCR on the multiplex PCR reads; one entry per CDR3 protein. The sample yields approximately 250,000 distinct CDR3 sequences, under 40% seen once. Breast cancer patients provided tissue from their axillary draining lymph nodes. Material for sequencing was axillary lymph node tissue. All receptors come from a female donor with breast cancer. Some clones in this sample may be carry-over from other donors' samples.

This clonotype was detected many times. This may arise from a read error, as a much more abundant clone is one base away. This sequence joins TRBV5-5 and TRBJ2-5; 7 bases match TRBD1. This CDR3 is built from 17 residues. J gave up 4 bases and V 2 bases, and 14 bases lay outside the gene matches. The germline V gene encodes CDR1 SGHKS and CDR2 YYEKEE (reference sequence). The CDR3 spells CASSFLQARGPGETQYF. CDR3 nucleotides: TGTGCCAGCAGCTTTCTTCAAGCTAGGGGGCCAGGAGAGACCCAGTACTTC.

As for this clonotype: A much larger clone lies a single base off, so this may be a read error. This chain uses TRBV6-1 with TRBJ1-2; D gene ambiguous. Germline CDR1 reads MNHNS; CDR2 reads SASEGT. The CDR3 extends over 13 amino acids. As DNA, the CDR3 is TGTGCCAGCAGTGAAGCAGAAGATTATGGCCACACCTTC. Protein product: CASSEAEDYGHTF.

The table lists this clonotype with many counts. The V gene is TRBV7-3, the J gene TRBJ2-1; 10 bases are shared with TRBD2. Trimming at V came to 2 bases and at J to 2 bases, leaving 9 bases not matched to a gene. Germline-derived CDR1 and CDR2 are SGHTA and FQGTGA. This CDR3 contains 18 residues. The CDR3 protein is CASSLRGPSGSTYNEQFF. The CDR3 nucleotides are TGTGCCAGCAGCTTACGTGGCCCTAGCGGGAGCACCTACAATGAGCAGTTCTTC. Filled out from reference TRBV7-3 and TRBJ2-1, the complete variable domain reads GAGVSQTPSNKVTEKGKYVELRCDPISGHTALYWYRQSLGQGPEFLIYFQGTGAADDSGLPNDRFFAVRPEGSVSTLKIQRTERGDSAVYLCASSLRGPSGSTYNEQFFGPGTRLTVL.

In the case of this clonotype: No conserved phenylalanine or tryptophan ends this CDR3, so it is likely a read error. The genes are TRBV7-6 and TRBJ2-1, with 13 nucleotides matching TRBD2. The CDR3 has 14 residues. With V trimmed by 5 bases and J by 8 bases, 3 bases remained unmatched. Germline V gives CDR1 SGHVS, CDR2 FNYEAQ. This CDR3 reads CASSPGLAGDEQFL. CDR3 DNA sequence: TGTGCCAGCAGCCCAGGACTAGCGGGAGATGAGCAGTTCCTC.

This clonotype was observed a handful of times. A clone one base away is much larger, so this may be a read error. The DNA is omitted, as the CDR3 cannot be located on it reliably, and the CDR3 follows TCRdb's listing. The genes are TRBV19 and TRBJ2-1; the table gives TRBD2 as D, unverified against the DNA. CDR1 is LNHDA, CDR2 SQIVND, per germline (reference sequence). The CDR3 comprises 17 residues, both ends counted. The CDR3 here is CASSIGVAGGSYNEQLF.

The rearrangement links TRBV9 to TRBJ1-2, with TRBD1 as a possible D gene (6 bases). CDR1 and CDR2 from the germline V gene are SGDLS and YYNGEE. Trimming left V 2 bases short and J 8 bases short, with 16 bases between. CDR3 length equals 14 residues. CDR3 region: CASSVAVGAGGYTF. As DNA, the CDR3 is TGTGCCAGCAGCGTTGCTGTGGGGGCGGGCGGCTACACCTTC.

The chain employs TRBV6-6 and TRBJ2-3; D gene ambiguous. The CDR3 covers 14 residues. Per the germline V gene, CDR1 is MNHNY and CDR2 is SVGAGI (reference sequence). V lost 0 bases, J lost 7 bases, and 11 bases lay in between. The CDR3 region has the DNA TGTGCCAGCAGTTACTCGGGCAACGAGTATACGCAGTATTTT. As protein: CASSYSGNEYTQYF.

The table lists this clonotype with a few counts. CDR3 DNA: TGTGCCAGCAGCTGGACCTTCGTCGGTGAGCAGTTCTTC. Encoded protein: CASSWTFVGEQFF. This sequence joins TRBV5-7 and TRBJ2-1; D not resolved. TRBV5-7 qualifies as an ORF whose function is uncertain. The CDR3 sequence is 13 residues long. V dropped 3 bases and J dropped 9 bases, with 13 bases sitting between them.

Turning to this clonotype: Just one base apart from a much larger clone, this may be a read error. V usage is TRBV13 and J usage is TRBJ2-1; the match to TRBD2 covers 11 bases. Germline values: CDR1 PRHDT, CDR2 FYEKMQ (reference sequence). J gave up 8 bases and V 5 bases, and 8 bases lay outside the gene matches. The CDR3 consists of 15 residues. The CDR3 spells CASSQLAGDWYEQFF. The CDR3 DNA reads as TGTGCCAGCAGCCAACTAGCGGGAGATTGGTATGAGCAGTTCTTC. Together with reference TRBV13 and TRBJ2-1, the CDR3 gives the full variable domain: AAGVIQSPRHLIKEKRETATLKCYPIPRHDTVYWYQQGPGQDPQFLISFYEKMQSDKGSIPDRFSAQQFSDYHSELNMSSLELGDSALYFCASSQLAGDWYEQFFGPGTRLTVL.

This clonotype has a single count. This rearrangement joins TRBV19 to TRBJ1-2; the D is unclear. The V and J ends lost 3 bases and 11 bases respectively, with 13 bases between them. The CDR3 has 12 amino acids. Germline CDR1 is LNHDA and CDR2 is SQIVND (reference sequence). The chain's CDR3 is CASSIRREWYTF. Here the CDR3 DNA reads TGTGCCAGTAGTATTCGACGGGAGTGGTACACCTTC.

In its sample, this clonotype was seen many times. The V call is TRBV30, the J call TRBJ2-7; D unclear. Trimming removed 2 bases at V and 0 bases at J, with 14 bases between. The CDR3 has 15 amino acids. Germline V gives CDR1 GTSNPN, CDR2 SVGIG (reference sequence). The chain's CDR3 is CAWSIDRRSSYEQYF. CDR3 coding DNA: TGTGCCTGGAGTATTGACCGAAGAAGCTCCTACGAGCAGTACTTC.

This clonotype was picked up a small number of times. The chain uses TRBV7-2 and TRBJ2-5, with D perhaps TRBD2 (5 bases). V was clipped by 5 bases and J by 2 bases, with 9 bases between them. The length of the CDR3 is 13 residues. CDR1 SGHTA and CDR2 FQGNSA come from the germline V gene. For the CDR3, the DNA is TGTGCCAGCAGCCAACTAGTTCAAGAGACCCAGTACTTC. Translated, it gives CASSQLVQETQYF.